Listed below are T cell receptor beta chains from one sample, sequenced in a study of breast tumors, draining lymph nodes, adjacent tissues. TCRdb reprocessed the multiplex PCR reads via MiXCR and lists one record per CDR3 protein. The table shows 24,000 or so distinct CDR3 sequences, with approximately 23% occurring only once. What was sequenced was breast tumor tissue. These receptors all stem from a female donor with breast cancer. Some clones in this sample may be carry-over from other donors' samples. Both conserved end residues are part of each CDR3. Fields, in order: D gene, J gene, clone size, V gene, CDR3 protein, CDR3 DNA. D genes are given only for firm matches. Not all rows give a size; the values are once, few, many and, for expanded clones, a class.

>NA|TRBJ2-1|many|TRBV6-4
CASSDSGSNEQFF
TGTGCCAGCAGTGACTCAGGAAGCAATGAGCAGTTCTTC
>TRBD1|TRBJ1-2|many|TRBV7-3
CASSLRQGDGYTF
TGTGCCAGCAGCCTCCGACAGGGGGACGGCTACACCTTC
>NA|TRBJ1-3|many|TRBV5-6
CASSGAPGTLSGNTIYF
TGTGCCAGCAGCGGCGCACCCGGGACACTCTCTGGAAACACCATATATTTT
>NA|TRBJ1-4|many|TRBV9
CASSTDGRGWEEKLFF
TGTGCCAGCAGCACCGACGGGAGGGGTTGGGAAGAAAAACTGTTTTTT
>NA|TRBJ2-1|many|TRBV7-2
CASSLGSWGVNNEQFF
TGTGCCAGCAGCTTAGGAAGCTGGGGGGTCAACAATGAGCAGTTCTTC
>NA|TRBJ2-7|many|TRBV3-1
CASSQETAREQYF
TGTGCCAGCAGCCAAGAGACAGCGCGCGAGCAGTACTTC
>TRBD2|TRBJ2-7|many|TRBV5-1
CASSLSGTSGSSLYEQYF
TGCGCCAGCAGCTTATCGGGGACTAGCGGGAGTTCTCTCTACGAGCAGTACTTC
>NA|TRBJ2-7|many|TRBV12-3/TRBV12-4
CASSSRTIVYEQYF
TGTGCCAGCAGTTCCCGCACAATAGTCTACGAGCAGTACTTC
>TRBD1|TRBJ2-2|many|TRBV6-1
CASSEQGIRGSGELFF
TGTGCCAGCAGCGAACAGGGGATCCGAGGCTCCGGGGAGCTGTTTTTT
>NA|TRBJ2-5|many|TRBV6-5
CASSYQNQETQYF
TGTGCCAGCAGTTACCAGAACCAAGAGACCCAGTACTTC
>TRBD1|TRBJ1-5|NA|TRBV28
CASSPISGGFNQPQHF
TGTGCCAGCAGCCCAATCTCAGGGGGCTTCAATCAGCCCCAGCATTTT
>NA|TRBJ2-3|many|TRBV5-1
CASSPRGSSKQYF
TGCGCCAGCAGCCCCCGGGGGTCGTCGAAGCAGTATTTT
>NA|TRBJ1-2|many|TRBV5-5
CASSPIGVSGYTF
TGTGCCAGCAGCCCTATTGGGGTTTCTGGCTACACCTTC
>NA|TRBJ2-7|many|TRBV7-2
CASSSQVEQYF
TGTGCCAGCAGCTCCCAGGTCGAGCAGTACTTC
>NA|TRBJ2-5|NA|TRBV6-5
CASRKLPSERETQYF
TGCGCCAGCAGAAAACTGCCTAGCGAAAGGGAGACCCAGTACTTC
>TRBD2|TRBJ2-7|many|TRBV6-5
CASSYGGSRSYEQYF
TGTGCCAGCAGTTACGGCGGGAGTAGGTCCTACGAGCAGTACTTC
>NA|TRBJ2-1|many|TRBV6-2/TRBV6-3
CASSTTRKRRPPYNEQFF
TGTGCCAGCAGTACGACTCGGAAGCGGAGGCCTCCCTACAATGAGCAGTTCTTC
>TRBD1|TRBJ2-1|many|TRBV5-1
CASSVGQQGKGFF
TGCGCCAGCAGCGTGGGCCAACAGGGGAAAGGGTTCTTC
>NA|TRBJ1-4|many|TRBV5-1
CASSETASTNEKLFF
TGCGCCAGCAGCGAGACAGCTTCAACTAATGAAAAACTGTTTTTT
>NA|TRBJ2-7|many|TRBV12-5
CASGLVGHHYEQYF
TGTGCTAGTGGTTTGGTAGGCCACCACTACGAGCAGTACTTC
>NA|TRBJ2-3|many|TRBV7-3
CASSLRGLWFTDTQYF
TGTGCCAGCAGCTTACGTGGGTTATGGTTCACAGATACGCAGTATTTT
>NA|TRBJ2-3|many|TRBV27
CASSFRQPTDTQYF
TGTGCCAGCAGTTTTAGACAACCCACAGATACGCAGTATTTT
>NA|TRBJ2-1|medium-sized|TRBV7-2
CASSLGDWGPAVF
TGTGCCAGCAGCTTAGGCGACTGGGGGCCGGCGGTCTTC
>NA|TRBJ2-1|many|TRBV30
CACRGPGGGEQFF
TGTGCCTGCCGGGGACCCGGAGGAGGAGAGCAGTTCTTC
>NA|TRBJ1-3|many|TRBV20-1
CSALTGNTIYF
TGCAGTGCCCTAACTGGAAACACCATATATTTT
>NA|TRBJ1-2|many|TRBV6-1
CASNQGGRSYGYTF
TGTGCCAGCAACCAGGGAGGGCGATCATATGGCTACACCTTC
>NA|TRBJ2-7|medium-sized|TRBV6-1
CASSVLRSSYEQYF
TGTGCCAGCAGCGTCCTACGTAGCTCCTACGAGCAGTACTTC
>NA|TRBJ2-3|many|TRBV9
CASSPTVATSTDTQYF
TGTGCCAGCAGCCCCACGGTGGCTACTAGCACAGATACGCAGTATTTT
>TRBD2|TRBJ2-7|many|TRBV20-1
CSAQTSGRSYEQYF
TGCAGTGCCCAGACTAGCGGGAGATCCTACGAGCAGTACTTC
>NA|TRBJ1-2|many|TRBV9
CASSGDMRQNNYGYTF
TGTGCCAGCAGCGGAGATATGAGACAGAACAACTATGGCTACACCTTC
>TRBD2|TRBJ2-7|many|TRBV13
CASSPGRALSYEQYF
TGTGCCAGCAGCCCGGGGAGGGCCCTCTCCTACGAGCAGTACTTC
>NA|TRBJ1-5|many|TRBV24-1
CATSDSSQPQHF
TGTGCCACCAGTGACTCCAGTCAGCCCCAGCATTTT
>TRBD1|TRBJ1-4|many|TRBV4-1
CASSQRASGTGGEKLFF
TGCGCCAGCAGCCAACGAGCCTCCGGGACAGGGGGTGAAAAACTGTTTTTT
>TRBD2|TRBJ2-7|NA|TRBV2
CASMASGHYEQYF
TGTGCCAGCATGGCTAGCGGGCACTACGAGCAGTACTTC
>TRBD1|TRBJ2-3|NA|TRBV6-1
CASSYSMSRGSSDTQYF
TGTGCCAGCAGTTACTCGATGTCCAGGGGGTCTTCAGATACGCAGTATTTT
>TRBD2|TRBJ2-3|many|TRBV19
CASSPGLAGRGDTQYF
TGTGCCAGTAGTCCAGGACTAGCGGGACGTGGAGATACGCAGTATTTT
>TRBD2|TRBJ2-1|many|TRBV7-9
CASRMETPGLGDYNEQFF
TGTGCCAGCAGAATGGAGACTCCGGGACTAGGAGACTACAATGAGCAGTTCTTC
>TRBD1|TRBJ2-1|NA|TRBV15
CATSREFSGQGTYNEQFF
TGTGCCACCAGCAGGGAATTCTCTGGACAGGGGACCTACAATGAGCAGTTCTTC
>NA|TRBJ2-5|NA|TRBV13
CASSPSRRVGETQYF
TGTGCCAGCAGCCCCTCCAGAAGGGTCGGGGAGACCCAGTACTTC
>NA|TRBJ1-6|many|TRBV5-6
CASSYDSHSYNSPLHF
TGTGCCAGCAGTTATGACAGCCACTCCTATAATTCACCCCTCCACTTT
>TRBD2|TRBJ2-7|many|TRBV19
CASSIGTSGTYEQYF
TGTGCCAGTAGTATAGGGACTAGCGGTACCTACGAGCAGTACTTC
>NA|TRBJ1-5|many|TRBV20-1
CSGKRGIQPQHF
TGCAGCGGTAAGCGGGGGATTCAGCCCCAGCATTTT
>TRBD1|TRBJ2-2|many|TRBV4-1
CASSRAGQGFTGELFF
TGCGCCAGCAGCCGCGCGGGACAGGGGTTCACCGGGGAGCTGTTTTTT
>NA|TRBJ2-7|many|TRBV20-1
CSAPARFGGDHEQYF
TGCAGTGCACCCGCACGATTTGGAGGGGACCACGAGCAGTACTTC
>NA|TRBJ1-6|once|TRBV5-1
CASNDGGNSPLHF
TGCGCCAGCAACGACGGTGGGAATTCACCCCTCCACTTT
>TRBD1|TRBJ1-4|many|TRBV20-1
CSANRQGREKLFF
TGCAGTGCTAACCGACAGGGGAGGGAAAAACTGTTTTTT
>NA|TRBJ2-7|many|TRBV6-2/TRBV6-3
CASSYAYEQYF
TGTGCCAGCAGTTACGCCTACGAGCAGTACTTC
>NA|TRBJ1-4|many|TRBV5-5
CASSFAFGEKLFF
TGTGCCAGCAGCTTCGCTTTTGGCGAAAAACTGTTTTTT